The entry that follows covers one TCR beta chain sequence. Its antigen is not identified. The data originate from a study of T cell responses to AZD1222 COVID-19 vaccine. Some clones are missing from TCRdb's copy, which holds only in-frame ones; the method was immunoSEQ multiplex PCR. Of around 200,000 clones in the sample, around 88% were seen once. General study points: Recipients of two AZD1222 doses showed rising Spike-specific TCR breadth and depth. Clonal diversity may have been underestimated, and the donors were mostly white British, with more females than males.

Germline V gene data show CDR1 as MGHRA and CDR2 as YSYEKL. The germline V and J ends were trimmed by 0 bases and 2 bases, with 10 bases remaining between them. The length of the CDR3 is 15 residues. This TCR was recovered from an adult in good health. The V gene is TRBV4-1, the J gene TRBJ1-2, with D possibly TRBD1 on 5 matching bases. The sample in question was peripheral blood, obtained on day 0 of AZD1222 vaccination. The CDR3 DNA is TGCGCCAGCAGCCAAGAGCTCCGGGGGAACTATGGCTACACCTTC. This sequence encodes CASSQELRGNYGYTF.